Below are 2 T cell receptor beta chains sequenced from a single sample in a study of blood T cell repertoires in COVID-19. Generated by immunoSEQ multiplex PCR, the TCRdb table keeps only in-frame clones and is missing some. The table includes approximately 200,000 clones, around 80% detected once. The sample consisted of peripheral blood. The receptors originated from a woman between 55 and 75 years old who had recovered from COVID-19.

V usage is TRBV11-2 and J usage is TRBJ2-3, with TRBD2 as a possible D gene (5 bases). V shed 5 bases and J shed 4 bases, with 13 bases lying between them. Germline lookup yields CDR1 SGHAT and CDR2 FQNNGV. This CDR3 has 14 amino acids. CDR3 sequence reads: CASSPVRGADTQYF. CDR3 nucleotides: TGTGCCAGCAGCCCCGTTCGGGGAGCAGATACGCAGTATTTT.

The rearrangement uses TRBV2 and TRBJ1-4; D is possibly TRBD1 (5 bases). The CDR3 covers 13 residues. The germline gives CDR1 SNHLY, CDR2 FYNNEI. The V and J ends lost 7 bases and 7 bases respectively, with 13 bases between them. CDR3 sequence: CASNSRGGEKLFF. As DNA, the CDR3 is TGTGCCAGCAATTCAAGGGGCGGTGAAAAACTGTTTTTT.